This T cell receptor (beta chain) derives from a study of spatial heterogeneity in lung cancer. Time point: sample taken at primary tumor resection. Unsorted whole RNA samples from tumor, nontumor lung or frozen PBMC were sequenced. On each TCR cDNA molecule, a unique molecular identifier was present. MiXCR, applied by TCRdb to the 5' RACE reads, yields one record per CDR3 protein. The data contain roughly 3,500 distinct CDR3 sequences, less than 30% of them singletons. This clonotype has more than one count but fewer than ten. This beta chain came through as a stray read in a library set up for alpha chains, and its size says little. Trimming took 4 bases from V and 1 from J; bases not matched to a gene: 5. This CDR3 has 15 amino acids. CDR1 and CDR2 (germline): SQVTM, ANQGSEA.

This TCR came from a female donor with early-stage non-small cell lung cancer. This chain connects TRBV29-1 to TRBJ2-3; 10 bases agree with TRBD2. The sample here was PBMCs, taken at surgery. The CDR3 here is CSVVAGGRRTDTQYF. In DNA, the CDR3 is TGCAGCGTTGTAGCGGGAGGCCGCCGCACAGATACGCAGTATTTT.